Each of the 30 T cell receptor beta chains below was sequenced from the same sample in a study of T and B cells in COVID-19 patients. From blood, roughly 220-550 ng of genomic DNA served as TRB template. TRB rearrangements were amplified by multiplex PCR with BIOMED2 TRB-A/B primers. One entry per CDR3 protein, called by TCRdb with MiXCR from the multiplex PCR reads. Of some 8,100 distinct CDR3 sequences listed, about a third are singletons. Sequenced sample: blood. Receptors were obtained from a human donor with active COVID-19.

The chain joins TRBV30 to TRBJ1-1; a weak D match, TRBD1 (5 bases). The CDR3 has 11 residues. Per germline, CDR1 GTSNPN and CDR2 SVGIG (reference sequence). The CDR3 sequence is CARGLNTEAFF. Written as DNA, the CDR3 is TGTGCTAGGGGACTGAACACTGAAGCTTTCTTT.

The chain links TRBV24-1 to TRBJ1-5; TRBD1 matches 7 bases. The CDR3 sequence is 14 residues long. Germline CDR1 KGHDR, CDR2 SFDVKD. Trimming cost V 5 bases and J 9 bases; bases outside gene matches: 9. In DNA, the CDR3 is TGTGCCACCAGTGCCACAGGGGCTACACTGCCCCAGCATTTT. Its translation: CATSATGATLPQHF.

This clonotype was seen more than once but under ten times. V usage is TRBV30 and J usage is TRBJ1-2; a possible D gene is TRBD1 (6 bases). Trimming removed 3 bases at V and 7 bases at J, with 12 bases between. Looked up from germline, CDR1 is GTSNPN and CDR2 is SVGIG (reference sequence). CDR3 length: 12 amino acids. The CDR3 DNA reads as TGTGCCTGGAGCCCGGAGGGGGTTGGCTACACCTTC. It encodes CAWSPEGVGYTF.

This chain uses TRBV6-2 or TRBV6-3 with TRBJ2-7; 7 bases are shared with TRBD1. V shed 7 bases and J 5 bases; nucleotides not matched to a gene: 2. Germline V CDR1 and CDR2: MNHEY, SVGEGT. The CDR3 consists of 11 residues. CDR3 sequence (DNA): TGTGCCAGCACACAGGGGCACGAGCAGTACTTC. Protein product: CASTQGHEQYF.

The rearrangement joins TRBV12-3 or TRBV12-4 to TRBJ1-1; the D gene is possibly TRBD1 (5 bases). The CDR3 is made up of 14 amino acids. Trimming removed 6 bases at V and 5 bases at J, with 16 bases between. CDR3 protein: CASSPGQQKTEAFF. For the CDR3, the DNA is TGTGCCAGCAGCCCAGGGCAGCAAAAAACTGAAGCTTTCTTT.

The V call is TRBV5-1, the J call TRBJ2-5, with 8 nucleotides matching TRBD1. The CDR3 has 14 amino acids. Germline V gene lookup returns CDR1 SGHRS and CDR2 YFSETQ. With V trimmed by 4 bases and J by 2 bases, 4 bases remained unmatched. The CDR3 reads CASSAGQGQETQYF. The CDR3 DNA reads TGCGCCAGCAGCGCTGGACAGGGACAAGAGACCCAGTACTTC.

On this clonotype itself: One base away lies a much larger clone, so this may be a sequencing read error. The V and J genes are TRBV19 and TRBJ2-1, with a possible D match to TRBD1 (6 bases). Germline CDR1 and CDR2: LNHDA and SQIVND (reference sequence). The CDR3 contains 15 residues. This CDR3 reads CASAPRDNYNNGQFF. Here the CDR3 DNA reads TGTGCCAGTGCCCCCCGGGACAACTACAACAATGGGCAGTTCTTC.

The rearrangement links TRBV19 to TRBJ2-3; 8 nucleotides align to TRBD2. In germline, CDR1 is LNHDA, CDR2 SQIVND (reference sequence). The CDR3 runs to 15 residues. Trimming cost V 7 bases and J 0 bases; bases outside gene matches: 6. The CDR3 loop reads CASNNKRGSTDTQYF. CDR3 bases: TGTGCCAGTAATAATAAGCGGGGGAGCACAGATACGCAGTATTTT. The whole variable domain, filled in from reference TRBV19 and TRBJ2-3, reads DGGITQSPKYLFRKEGQNVTLSCEQNLNHDAMYWYRQDPGQGLRLIYYSQIVNDFQKGDIAEGYSVSREKKESFPLTVTSAQKNPTAFYLCASNNKRGSTDTQYFGPGTRLTVL.

This clonotype was seen a handful of times. The V and J genes are TRBV7-6 and TRBJ2-3; no clear D. The CDR3 sequence is 11 residues long. The V and J ends lost 6 bases and 6 bases respectively, with 7 bases between them. Germline lookup yields CDR1 SGHVS and CDR2 FNYEAQ. The CDR3 DNA reads as TGTGCCAGCAGGACCGGGGATACGCAGTATTTT. Translation gives CASRTGDTQYF.

V usage is TRBV18 and J usage is TRBJ1-4, with unresolved D. The CDR3 runs 13 residues. V shed 6 bases and J shed 7 bases, with 12 bases lying between them. CDR1 and CDR2 from the germline V gene are KGHSH and LQKENI. The CDR3 reads CASSPAVGEKLFF. Here the CDR3 DNA reads TGTGCCAGCTCGCCGGCAGTCGGTGAAAAACTGTTTTTT.

The CDR3 spells CASSPPGTYEQYF. The CDR3 DNA follows: TGTGCCAGCAGCCCTCCGGGAACCTACGAGCAGTACTTC. The V gene is TRBV30, the J gene TRBJ2-7, with D possibly TRBD2 on 5 matching bases. There are 13 residues in the CDR3. The V end was cut by 8 bases, the J end by 2 bases, with 16 bases between. CDR1 and CDR2 from the germline V gene are GTSNPN and SVGIG (reference sequence). Full variable domain (missing parts from reference TRBV30 and TRBJ2-7): SQTIHQWPATLVQPVGSPLSLECTVEGTSNPNLYWYRQAAGRGLQLLFYSVGIGQISSEVPQNLSASRPQDRQFILSSKKLLLSDSGFYLCASSPPGTYEQYFGPGTRLTVT.

Turning to this clonotype: A junction boundary mismatches the germline segment, possibly from a read error. CDR3 nucleotide sequence: TGTACCAGCAGTTCCCCACAGCGGGGCCCCTACGAGCAGTACTTC. Translated, it gives CTSSSPQRGPYEQYF. This chain links TRBV27 with TRBJ2-7; 7 bases agree with TRBD2. The CDR3 has 15 amino acids. Germline-derived CDR1 and CDR2 are MNHEY and SMNVEV (reference sequence).

This clonotype was seen a handful of times. The chain employs TRBV6-5 and TRBJ2-1; D gene unclear. The germline V gene encodes CDR1 MNHEY and CDR2 SVGAGI. The CDR3 loop spans 14 amino acids. Trimming took off 5 bases at V and 9 bases at J, with 17 bases between the two ends. CDR3 region: CASSLTSGRSEQFF. The CDR3 DNA reads TGTGCCAGCAGTCTCACCTCTGGGCGGAGTGAGCAGTTCTTC.

This chain connects TRBV6-5 to TRBJ1-1, with 9 bases lining up with TRBD1. Per the germline V gene, CDR1 is MNHEY and CDR2 is SVGAGI. The trim removed 6 bases at V and 0 bases at J, leaving 8 bases unmatched. The CDR3 runs to 16 residues. This CDR3 is CASRPPGQGLNTEAFF. The CDR3 DNA reads TGTGCCAGCAGGCCACCGGGACAGGGACTGAACACTGAAGCTTTCTTT.

Within the sample, this clonotype is medium-sized. The chain recombines TRBV11-1 with TRBJ2-1; D is possibly TRBD1 (5 bases). The V and J ends lost 1 base and 9 bases respectively, with 16 bases between them. Germline loops: CDR1 SGHAT, CDR2 FQDESV (reference sequence). The CDR3 runs 15 residues. The CDR3 protein is CASSLVTGTWSEQFF. The CDR3 DNA reads TGTGCCAGCAGCTTAGTAACAGGTACATGGAGTGAGCAGTTCTTC. Combining the CDR3 with reference TRBV11-1 and TRBJ2-1 gives the whole variable domain EAEVAQSPRYKITEKSQAVAFWCDPISGHATLYWYRQILGQGPELLVQFQDESVVDDSQLPKDRFSAERLKGVDSTLKIQPAELGDSAMYLCASSLVTGTWSEQFFGPGTRLTVL.

The genes are TRBV6-2 or TRBV6-3 and TRBJ1-1; the D gene is possibly TRBD1 (6 bases). Between the trimmed V and J ends, which lost 2 bases and 11 bases, there was a span of 21 bases. The CDR3 spans 15 residues. The germline gives CDR1 MNHEY, CDR2 SVGEGT. The CDR3 sequence is CASSYPGQPQADAFF. The CDR3 coding sequence is TGTGCCAGCAGTTACCCTGGACAGCCTCAGGCGGACGCTTTCTTT.

V gene TRBV12-3 or TRBV12-4 combines with J gene TRBJ2-5; 16 bases fit TRBD2. With V trimmed by 3 bases and J by 5 bases, 6 bases remained unmatched. CDR3 length equals 17 residues. The CDR3 loop is CASSFGTSGGAPETQYF. CDR3 coding DNA: TGTGCCAGCAGTTTCGGGACTAGCGGGGGGGCACCCGAGACCCAGTACTTC.

Details on this clonotype: This may arise from a read error, as a much more abundant clone is one base away. The gene calls are TRBV27 and TRBJ2-1, with no clear D. Between the trimmed V and J ends, which lost 2 bases and 11 bases, there was a span of 10 bases. The CDR3 is 12 amino acids. Germline V lookup: CDR1 MNHEY, CDR2 SMNVEV (reference sequence). The DNA of the CDR3 is TGTGCCAGCAGTTTAGGTGGGCCCAAGCAGTTCTTC. Residues: CASSLGGPKQFF.

This clonotype was observed a few times. This chain joins TRBV19 and TRBJ1-1; possible D gene TRBD1, 5 bases. CDR3 length: 13 residues. V was clipped by 7 bases and J by 10 bases, with 19 bases between them. Germline V gene lookup returns CDR1 LNHDA and CDR2 SQIVND (reference sequence). The CDR3 region is CASTSRDSGRAFF. The CDR3 bases are TGTGCCAGTACCTCCCGGGACTCAGGGAGAGCTTTCTTT.

The chain combines TRBV6-5 with TRBJ1-1; TRBD1 matches at 9 bases. The CDR3 contains 11 residues. Trimming at V came to 5 bases and at J to 9 bases, leaving 1 base not matched to a gene. Germline CDR1 and CDR2: MNHEY and SVGAGI. The CDR3 DNA reads TGTGCCAGCAGTACAGGGGGCAAAGCTTTCTTT. Translation: CASSTGGKAFF.

The CDR3 region is CASRLYLEHSDTQYF. DNA for the CDR3: TGTGCCAGCAGACTTTATCTGGAACATTCAGATACGCAGTATTTT. The chain links TRBV27 to TRBJ2-3; D gene ambiguous. V gave up 6 bases and J gave up 4 bases, with 17 bases separating them. This CDR3 is 15 amino acids long. The germline V gene has CDR1 MNHEY and CDR2 SMNVEV (reference sequence).

By sample fraction, this clonotype is medium-sized (0.01 to 0.1%). The rearrangement uses TRBV13 and TRBJ1-1, with D possibly matching TRBD1 (5 bases). CDR1 and CDR2 (germline): PRHDT, FYEKMQ (reference sequence). V was clipped by 5 bases and J by 4 bases, with 14 bases between them. The CDR3 is made up of 14 amino acids. The DNA for the CDR3 is TGTGCCAGCAGCAGGCCGGGACCCAGCACTGAAGCTTTCTTT. As protein: CASSRPGPSTEAFF.

In this sample, this clonotype turned up a few times. The chain has TRBV6-4 and TRBJ2-1, with D perhaps matching TRBD2 (6 bases). The CDR3 extends over 14 amino acids. Germline V lookup: CDR1 MRHNA, CDR2 SNTAGT. The V and J ends lost 3 bases and 7 bases respectively, with 13 bases between them. This CDR3 reads CASSESGYTNEQFF. The CDR3, as DNA: TGTGCCAGCAGTGAGAGCGGGTACACAAATGAGCAGTTCTTC.

This clonotype was found once. This chain connects TRBV18 to TRBJ1-4, with 10 bases that match TRBD1. Germline trimming cut 4 bases from V and 8 bases from J; bases unmatched to any gene: 7. The CDR3 is 15 amino acids. The germline CDR1 and CDR2 sequences are KGHSH and LQKENI. CDR3 region: CASSLQRQGAEKLFF. CDR3 DNA sequence: TGTGCCAGCTCACTTCAGCGACAGGGGGCCGAAAAACTGTTTTTT.

The chain employs TRBV6-2 or TRBV6-3 and TRBJ2-7; D ambiguous. CDR1 MNHEY and CDR2 SVGEGT come from the germline V gene. This CDR3 has 17 amino acids. V shed 2 bases and J shed 0 bases, with 17 bases lying between them. CDR3 amino acids: CASSYPSSNVVSYEQYF. The CDR3 nucleotides read TGTGCCAGCAGTTACCCCTCTTCCAACGTTGTCTCCTACGAGCAGTACTTC.

The sample holds one count of this clonotype. The chain carries TRBV6-5 and TRBJ1-1; 8 bases agree with TRBD1. J lost 5 bases, V lost 3 bases, and 11 bases had no gene match. This CDR3 has 16 amino acids. Looked up from germline, CDR1 is MNHEY and CDR2 is SVGAGI. DNA of the CDR3: TGTGCCAGCAGTTATCAACAGGGGGGTCCAGAGACTGAAGCTTTCTTT. Translation gives CASSYQQGGPETEAFF.

V gene TRBV5-1 combines with J gene TRBJ2-7; D call uncertain. Trimming removed 7 bases from V and 0 bases from J, with 14 bases in between. Germline V gene data show CDR1 as SGHRS and CDR2 as YFSETQ. The CDR3 has 14 residues. CDR3 nucleotides: TGCGCCAGCGGCGGTTACGATGGCTCCTACGAGCAGTACTTC. It is translated as CASGGYDGSYEQYF.

This clonotype was seen more than once but under ten times. The gene calls are TRBV24-1 and TRBJ2-1; 7 positions agree with TRBD2. CDR3 length: 15 residues. V dropped 5 bases and J dropped 3; count of bases not matched to a gene: 6. The V gene's germline CDR1 is KGHDR and CDR2 SFDVKD. This CDR3 reads CATSGGEGDYNEQFF. For the CDR3, the DNA is TGTGCCACCAGTGGCGGGGAGGGCGACTACAATGAGCAGTTCTTC.

This sequence joins TRBV15 and TRBJ1-6; D might be TRBD1 (6 bases). The germline V and J ends were trimmed by 3 bases and 9 bases, with 9 bases remaining between them. CDR1 is LNHNV, CDR2 YYDKDF, per germline (reference sequence). The CDR3 is 13 residues long. The CDR3 DNA sequence: TGTGCCACCAGCAGGGGCAGGGGTTCACCCCTCCACTTT. Its protein product is CATSRGRGSPLHF.

V and J are TRBV19 and TRBJ1-3, with TRBD1 as a possible D gene (5 bases). Between the trimmed V and J ends, which lost 3 bases and 4 bases, there was a span of 16 bases. The CDR3 runs 16 residues. CDR1 and CDR2 from the germline V gene are LNHDA and SQIVND (reference sequence). CDR3: CASSIPAGTEGNTIYF. CDR3 bases: TGTGCCAGTAGTATTCCTGCCGGGACGGAGGGAAACACCATATATTTT. Looking up the rest from reference TRBV19 and TRBJ1-3 gives the full variable domain: DGGITQSPKYLFRKEGQNVTLSCEQNLNHDAMYWYRQDPGQGLRLIYYSQIVNDFQKGDIAEGYSVSREKKESFPLTVTSAQKNPTAFYLCASSIPAGTEGNTIYFGEGSWLTVV.